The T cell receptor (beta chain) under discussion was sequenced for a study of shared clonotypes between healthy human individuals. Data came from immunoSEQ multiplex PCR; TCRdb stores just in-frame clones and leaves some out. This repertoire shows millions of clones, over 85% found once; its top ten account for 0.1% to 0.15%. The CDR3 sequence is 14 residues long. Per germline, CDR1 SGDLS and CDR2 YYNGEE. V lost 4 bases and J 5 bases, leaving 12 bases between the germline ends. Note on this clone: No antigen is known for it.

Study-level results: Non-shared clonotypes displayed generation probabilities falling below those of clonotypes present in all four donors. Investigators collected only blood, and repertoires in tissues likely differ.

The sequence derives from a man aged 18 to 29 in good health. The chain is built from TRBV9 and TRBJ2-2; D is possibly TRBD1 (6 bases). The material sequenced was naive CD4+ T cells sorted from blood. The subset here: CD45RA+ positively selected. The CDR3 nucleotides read TGTGCCAGCAGCCGACAGGCGGGTACCGGGGAGCTGTTTTTT. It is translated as CASSRQAGTGELFF.